Below are 5 T cell receptor beta chains sequenced from a single sample in a study of somatic mutations in cytotoxic T cells in rheumatoid arthritis. Libraries were prepared by immunoSEQ multiplex PCR; TCRdb keeps only in-frame clonotypes and omits some of them. The sample includes about 30,000 clones, more than 75% of them seen just once. Input material: CD8+ T cells sorted from blood. The receptors originated from an adult with rheumatoid arthritis.

CDR3 bases: TGCGCCAGCAGTCAATTTTCCGAAGCAGGGGACAACTACGAGCAGTACTTC. This gives the protein CASSQFSEAGDNYEQYF. The rearrangement links TRBV23-1 to TRBJ2-7; D is possibly TRBD1 (6 bases). TRBV23-1 counts as an open reading frame of uncertain function. There are 17 residues in the CDR3. Trimming took off 1 base at V and 3 bases at J, with 19 bases between the two ends.

The V call is TRBV5-1, the J call TRBJ1-1; the D gene is possibly TRBD1 (5 bases). Trimming stripped 2 bases from V and 3 bases from J, with 17 bases between. This CDR3 is 16 amino acids long. Germline lookup yields CDR1 SGHRS and CDR2 YFSETQ. The CDR3 loop reads CASSFAGGIGDTEAFF. For the CDR3, the DNA is TGCGCCAGCAGCTTTGCGGGGGGAATTGGGGACACTGAAGCTTTCTTT.

The V and J genes are TRBV4-1 and TRBJ1-1; no clear D gene. This CDR3 spans 13 amino acids. CDR1 and CDR2 from the germline V gene are MGHRA and YSYEKL. Trimming stripped 4 bases from V and 2 bases from J, with 8 bases between. CDR3 sequence (DNA): TGCGCCAGCAGCCCAGTAGCCAACACTGAAGCTTTCTTT. Amino acid sequence: CASSPVANTEAFF.

The chain links TRBV19 to TRBJ2-7, with 14 bases that match TRBD2. This CDR3 has 15 amino acids. CDR1 is LNHDA and CDR2 is SQIVND in the germline V gene (reference sequence). V was clipped by 5 bases and J by 3 bases; unmatched bases: 3. The CDR3 spells CASSAGTSGSYEQYF. Here the CDR3 DNA reads TGTGCCAGTAGTGCAGGGACTAGCGGGAGCTACGAGCAGTACTTC.

The chain links TRBV27 to TRBJ1-5; unclear D gene. This CDR3 comprises 14 residues. V lost 2 bases and J 0 bases, leaving 5 bases between the germline ends. Germline V gene data show CDR1 as MNHEY and CDR2 as SMNVEV (reference sequence). The CDR3 DNA reads as TGTGCCAGCAGTTTAGGGCATAGCAATCAGCCCCAGCATTTT. This codes for CASSLGHSNQPQHF.